This is a list of T cell receptor beta chains from one sample in a study of OX40 agonist ivuxolimab in advanced cancers. The assay was immunoSEQ multiplex PCR, and TCRdb's table has in-frame clones only and misses some. The sample consists of tens of thousands of clones, roughly 84% of them appearing once. Material: CD4+ or CD8+ T cells sorted from blood, obtained in a trial of the OX40 agonist ivuxolimab. These TCRs come from an adult with an advanced solid tumor such as melanoma, head and neck, liver or kidney cancer. CDR3s include the opening cysteine and the closing phenylalanine or tryptophan. D genes are given only for firm matches. Rows may omit the clone size; those that give it use once, few, many or a size class.

>TRBV5-6|-|TRBJ1-2|-|15
TGTGCCAGCAGCTTGGCGGGGGACCCTGGCTATGGCTACACCTTC
CASSLAGDPGYGYTF
>TRBV6-5|TRBD1|TRBJ1-2|-|13
TGTGCCAGCAGTCGGGACAGGGCGGAGGGTTACACCTTC
CASSRDRAEGYTF
>TRBV28|TRBD2|TRBJ2-3|-|15
TGTGCCAGCAAAATAGCGGGAGATCTGGCAGATACGCAGTATTTT
CASKIAGDLADTQYF
>TRBV6-1|-|TRBJ1-3|-|15
TGTGCCAGCAACTGGGACGGAGGCTCTGGAAACACCATATATTTT
CASNWDGGSGNTIYF
>TRBV28|TRBD1|TRBJ1-2|-|15
TGTGCCAGCAGGGTTCCGACAGGGTCCAACTATGGCTACACCTTC
CASRVPTGSNYGYTF
>TRBV28|-|TRBJ1-5|-|14
TGTGCCAGCAGTTTATACAGGTCGAGTCAGCCCCAGCATTTT
CASSLYRSSQPQHF
>TRBV6-6|-|TRBJ2-6|-|13
TGTGCCAGCAGCAAATCTGGGGCCAACGTCCTGACTTTC
CASSKSGANVLTF
>TRBV27|TRBD1|TRBJ2-6|-|14
TGTGCCAGCAGTTCAAGGACAGGTACCAACGTCCTGACTTTC
CASSSRTGTNVLTF
>TRBV6-6|-|TRBJ2-6|once|14
TGTGCCAGTTGGTCCGGGGCTGGGGCCAACGTCCTGACTTTC
CASWSGAGANVLTF
>TRBV5-1|-|TRBJ2-1|-|15
TGCGCCAGCAGCTTGGAGCGGAGCCCCTACAATGAGCAGTTCTTC
CASSLERSPYNEQFF
>TRBV18|-|TRBJ1-1|-|15
TGTGCCAGCTCACGAATCGACACGATGAACACTGAAGCTTTCTTT
CASSRIDTMNTEAFF
>TRBV7-6|TRBD1|TRBJ2-3|-|15
TGTGCCAGCAGCTTAGAGGGGGCAAGCACAGATACGCAGTATTTT
CASSLEGASTDTQYF
>TRBV5-4|TRBD1|TRBJ1-1|-|16
TGTGCCAGCAGCCCGAGAGACAGGGCCCCGAACACTGAAGCTTTCTTT
CASSPRDRAPNTEAFF
>TRBV12-5|-|TRBJ1-3|-|14
TGTGCTAGTGGTTCAGGGACGGCTGGAAACACCATATATTTT
CASGSGTAGNTIYF
>TRBV9|TRBD2|TRBJ2-5|-|14
TGTGCCAGCAGCGCATCTAGCGGTCAAGAGACCCAGTACTTC
CASSASSGQETQYF
>TRBV6-5|TRBD2|TRBJ2-1|-|14
TGTGCCAGCAGCGGACTAGCGGGAGTGGGTGAGCAGTTCTTC
CASSGLAGVGEQFF
>TRBV7-9|-|TRBJ1-1|-|17
TGTGCCAGCAGCTTATCAGTCTTTGGCAGTTGGAACACTGAAGCTTTCTTT
CASSLSVFGSWNTEAFF
>TRBV23-1|TRBD2|TRBJ2-7|-|15
TGCGCCAGCAGTCATAGGACTAGTCCGGCCTACGAGCAGTACTTC
CASSHRTSPAYEQYF
>TRBV9|TRBD1|TRBJ1-3|-|16
TGTGCCAGCAGCGCCACAGGGGCCTCCTCTGGAAACACCATATATTTT
CASSATGASSGNTIYF
>TRBV5-6|-|TRBJ2-1|-|14
TGTGCCAGCAGCTCCGAGACGGTGTACAATGAGCAGTTCTTC
CASSSETVYNEQFF
>TRBV2|-|TRBJ2-3|-|15
TGTGCCAGCAGTGAATACGGTTACAGCACAGATACGCAGTATTTT
CASSEYGYSTDTQYF
>TRBV5-4|TRBD2|TRBJ2-1|-|17
TGTGCCAGCAGCTTGAGAGGACTAGCGGGAGCGGGTAATGAGCAGTTCTTC
CASSLRGLAGAGNEQFF
>TRBV5-1|TRBD2|TRBJ2-5|-|17
TGCGCCAGCAGCTTGGAGGCTAGCGGGCTTGGAGGGGAGACCCAGTACTTC
CASSLEASGLGGETQYF
>TRBV28|TRBD2|TRBJ2-7|-|18
TGTGCCAGCAGTTTATCCCCCGGCCTGGGGACTATGGAATACGAGCAGTACTTC
CASSLSPGLGTMEYEQYF
>TRBV7-2|-|TRBJ2-7|-|13
TGTGCCAGCAGCTTAGTTTACTCCCGCGAGCAGTACTTC
CASSLVYSREQYF
>TRBV29-1|-|TRBJ2-1|-|12
TGCAGCGTTGACCTCTTTCGGCATAGTCAGTTCTTC
CSVDLFRHSQFF
>TRBV14|TRBD2|TRBJ2-7|-|15
TGTGCCAGCAGCCGCGGACTGGGGAGGGTTTTCGAGCAGTACTTC
CASSRGLGRVFEQYF
>TRBV27|-|TRBJ2-7|-|12
TGTGCCAGCGCTTACCGGGGGCACGAGCAGTACTTC
CASAYRGHEQYF
>TRBV6-1|-|TRBJ1-5|-|13
TGTGCCAGCAGTGTGTTAAAGAATCAGCCCCAGCATTTT
CASSVLKNQPQHF
>TRBV2|-|TRBJ2-5|-|13
TGTGCCAGCGAGAGCGGATTACAAGAGACCCAGTACTTC
CASESGLQETQYF
>TRBV28|-|TRBJ2-5|-|13
TGTGCCAGCAGTTGGGGGGCAGGAGAGACCCAGTACTTC
CASSWGAGETQYF
>TRBV6-1|-|TRBJ2-7|-|14
TGTGCCAGCAATCGACAGGGACTCTCCTACGAGCAGTACTTC
CASNRQGLSYEQYF
>TRBV19|-|TRBJ1-5|-|14
TGTGCCAGTAGGACAGTGGGACTTTGGCAGCCCCAGCATTTT
CASRTVGLWQPQHF
>TRBV19|-|TRBJ2-3|-|14
TGTGCCAGTAGTATTGTTAGCCCCGCAGATACGCAGTATTTT
CASSIVSPADTQYF
>TRBV12-2|-|TRBJ1-2|-|16
TGTGCAAGTCGCTACAGAAGCAGGGGGCGGATCTATGGCTACACCTTC
CASRYRSRGRIYGYTF
>TRBV6-1|TRBD1|TRBJ2-3|few|15
TGTGCCAGCAGTGAATTAGCAGGGGGCGCAGATACGCAGTATTTT
CASSELAGGADTQYF
>TRBV5-1|TRBD2|TRBJ2-3|-|17
TGCGCCAGCAGCCCAGGACTAGCTGTGGGTTACACAGATACGCAGTATTTT
CASSPGLAVGYTDTQYF